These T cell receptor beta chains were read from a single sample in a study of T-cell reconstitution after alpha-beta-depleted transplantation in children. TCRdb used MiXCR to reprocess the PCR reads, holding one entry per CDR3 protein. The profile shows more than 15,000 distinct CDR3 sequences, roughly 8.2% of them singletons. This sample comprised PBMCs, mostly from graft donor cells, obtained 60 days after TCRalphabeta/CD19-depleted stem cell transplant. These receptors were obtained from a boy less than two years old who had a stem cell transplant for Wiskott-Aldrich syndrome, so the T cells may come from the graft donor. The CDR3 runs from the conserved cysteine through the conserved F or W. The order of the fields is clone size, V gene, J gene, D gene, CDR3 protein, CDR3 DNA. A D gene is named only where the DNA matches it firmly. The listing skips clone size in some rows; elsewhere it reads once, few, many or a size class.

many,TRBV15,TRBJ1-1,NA,CATSRGRPGMNTEAFF,TGTGCCACCAGCAGAGGGCGCCCCGGGATGAACACTGAAGCTTTCTTT
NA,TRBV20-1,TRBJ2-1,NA,CSARGGLYNEQFF,TGCAGTGCTAGAGGCGGGCTCTACAATGAGCAGTTCTTC
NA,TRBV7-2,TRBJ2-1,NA,CASSLEGTAYNEQFF,TGTGCCAGCAGCTTAGAAGGGACTGCCTACAATGAGCAGTTCTTC
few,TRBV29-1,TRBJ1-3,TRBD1,CSVGTGGNTIYF,TGCAGCGTTGGGACAGGGGGAAACACCATATATTTT
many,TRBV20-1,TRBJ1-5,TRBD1,CSASLRDRVDQPQHF,TGCAGTGCTAGCCTCCGGGACAGGGTAGATCAGCCCCAGCATTTT
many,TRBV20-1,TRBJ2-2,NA,CSARDPFGTGELFF,TGCAGTGCTAGAGACCCCTTCGGCACCGGGGAGCTGTTTTTT
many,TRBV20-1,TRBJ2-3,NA,CSAILPGEEDTQYF,TGCAGTGCTATTCTTCCGGGGGAAGAAGATACGCAGTATTTT
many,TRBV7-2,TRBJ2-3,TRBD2,CASSLLLAEDTQYF,TGTGCCAGCAGCTTACTCCTAGCGGAGGATACGCAGTATTTT
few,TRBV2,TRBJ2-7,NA,CASSGRDSLYVVQYF,TGTGCCAGCAGTGGAAGGGACTCCCTGTACGTTGTGCAGTACTTC
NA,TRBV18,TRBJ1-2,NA,CASSPDLCGYGYTF,TGTGCCAGCTCACCGGATCTGTGCGGCTATGGCTACACCTTC
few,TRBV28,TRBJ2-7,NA,CASSSPGRGLREQYF,TGTGCCAGCAGTTCCCCGGGGAGGGGGCTGCGTGAGCAGTACTTC
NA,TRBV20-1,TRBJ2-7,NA,CSGLAYEQYF,TGCAGTGGACTCGCCTACGAGCAGTACTTC
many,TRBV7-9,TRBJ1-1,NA,CASSRWLGENTEAFF,TGTGCCAGCAGCCGGTGGCTGGGGGAGAACACTGAAGCTTTCTTT
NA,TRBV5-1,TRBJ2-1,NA,CASSLAVGGSYNEQFF,TGCGCCAGCAGCTTGGCGGTCGGGGGCAGTTACAATGAGCAGTTCTTC
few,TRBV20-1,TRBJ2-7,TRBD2,CSGRASGYEQYF,TGCAGTGGGAGGGCTAGCGGCTACGAGCAGTACTTC
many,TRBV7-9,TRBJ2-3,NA,CASSLSPTDTQYF,TGTGCCAGCAGCTTGTCACCTACAGATACGCAGTATTTT
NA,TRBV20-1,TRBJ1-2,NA,CSAIRGSRYGYTF,TGCAGTGCTATCAGGGGCAGTCGATATGGCTACACCTTC
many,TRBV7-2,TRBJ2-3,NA,CASSRRGSADTQYF,TGTGCCAGCAGCCGGAGGGGGAGTGCAGATACGCAGTATTTT
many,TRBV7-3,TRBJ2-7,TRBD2,CASSLLAGYEQYF,TGTGCCAGCAGCTTACTAGCGGGCTACGAGCAGTACTTC
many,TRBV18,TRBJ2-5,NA,CASSLSTQETQYF,TGTGCCAGCTCACTCTCTACCCAAGAGACCCAGTACTTC
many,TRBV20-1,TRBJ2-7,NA,CSARLGYLYEQYF,TGCAGTGCTAGGCTCGGATACCTATACGAGCAGTACTTC
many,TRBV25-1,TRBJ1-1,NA,CASRADRLNTEAFF,TGTGCCAGCCGAGCCGACAGGTTGAACACTGAAGCTTTCTTT
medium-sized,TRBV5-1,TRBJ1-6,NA,CASSLQDTGSNSPLHF,TGCGCCAGCAGCTTGCAGGATACCGGGAGCAATTCACCCCTCCACTTT
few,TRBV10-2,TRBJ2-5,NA,CASSESGGTLSIARETQYF,TGCGCCAGCAGTGAGTCGGGGGGGACACTATCCATAGCGAGGGAGACCCAGTACTTC
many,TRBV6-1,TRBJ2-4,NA,CASSDRDPGDIQYF,TGTGCCAGCAGTGATAGGGATCCGGGGGACATTCAGTACTTC